These 23 T cell receptor beta chains came from one sample sequenced in a study of cytomegalovirus exposure and HLA in healthy donors. 60 Vbeta and 13 Jbeta primers were used in PCR. Profiling relied on immunoSEQ multiplex PCR, and the TCRdb table lists in-frame clones only, not all of them. Among 120,000 to 150,000 clones, around 80% were seen once, and the ten largest hold 8.8%. Sequencing was performed on PBMCs. Receptors were obtained from a woman aged 45-65 years in good health and CMV-seropositive.

The genes are TRBV21-1 and TRBJ1-3; the tabulated D call, TRBD1, remains unverified against the DNA. TRBV21-1 is described as a pseudogene. The CDR3 sequence is 14 residues long. The chain's CDR3 is CASSNRNSGNTIYF. DNA for the CDR3: TGTGCCAGCAGCAACAGGAACTCTGGAAACACCATATATTTT.

This chain uses TRBV7-3 with TRBJ1-3, with TRBD1 matching 8 bases. This CDR3 is 16 amino acids long. Germline trimming cut 5 bases from V and 4 bases from J; bases unmatched to any gene: 10. Per the germline V gene, CDR1 is SGHTA and CDR2 is FQGTGA. The CDR3 DNA is TGTGCCAGCAGCCCGCCATCGACAGGGGCCGGAAACACCATATATTTT. Its protein product is CASSPPSTGAGNTIYF.

This clone has just one count. CDR3 DNA sequence: TGTGCCAGCAGCTTAGATCGGCGGCAGGGTAACCAGTACTTC. Its translation is CASSLDRRQGNQYF. The chain links TRBV11-2 to TRBJ2-5; D might be TRBD1 (5 bases). CDR1 and CDR2 from the germline V gene are SGHAT and FQNNGV. CDR3 length: 14 residues. V was trimmed by 0 bases and J by 10 bases, leaving 15 bases between them. The whole variable domain, remainder taken from reference TRBV11-2 and TRBJ2-5, is EAGVAQSPRYKIIEKRQSVAFWCNPISGHATLYWYQQILGQGPKLLIQFQNNGVVDDSQLPKDRFSAERLKGVDSTLKIQPAKLEDSAVYLCASSLDRRQGNQYFGPGTRLLVL.

The chain carries TRBV19 and TRBJ2-5, with 8 bases lining up with TRBD2. The CDR3 totals 17 residues. Losses at the gene ends were 3 bases for V and 5 bases for J; bases not matched to a gene: 14. Germline CDR1 and CDR2: LNHDA and SQIVND (reference sequence). CDR3 DNA: TGTGCCAGTAGTATTGGTGGAGCGGGGGCCTCAGGGGAGACCCAGTACTTC. Translated, it gives CASSIGGAGASGETQYF. The entire variable domain, with the rest obtained from reference TRBV19 and TRBJ2-5, is as follows: DGGITQSPKYLFRKEGQNVTLSCEQNLNHDAMYWYRQDPGQGLRLIYYSQIVNDFQKGDIAEGYSVSREKKESFPLTVTSAQKNPTAFYLCASSIGGAGASGETQYFGPGTRLLVL.

V gene TRBV18 combines with J gene TRBJ2-7; tentatively, D is TRBD2 (6 bases). Trimming removed 6 bases at V and 6 bases at J, with 21 bases between. Germline V gene data show CDR1 as KGHSH and CDR2 as LQKENI. This CDR3 has 15 amino acids. Here the CDR3 reads CASSLASPTGGEQYF. As DNA, the CDR3 is TGTGCCAGCTCCCTAGCTTCACCGACCGGGGGCGAGCAGTACTTC.

This clone has just one count. The chain combines TRBV21-1 with TRBJ1-2; the table calls TRBD1, which could not be checked here. TRBV21-1 is recorded as a pseudogene. The CDR3 runs 16 residues. The CDR3, as DNA: TGTGCCAGCAGCAAAGGCGGTGACAGGGGGCCTTGTGGCTACACCTTC. This encodes CASSKGGDRGPCGYTF.

V usage is TRBV14 and J usage is TRBJ1-2; D is undetermined. V was trimmed by 4 bases and J by 5 bases, leaving 14 bases between them. Germline lookup yields CDR1 SGHDN and CDR2 FVKESK. The CDR3 has 14 residues. CDR3 residues: CASSRHGEAYGYTF. CDR3 in DNA: TGTGCCAGCAGCCGACACGGGGAGGCGTATGGCTACACCTTC. Combining the CDR3 with reference TRBV14 and TRBJ1-2 gives the whole variable domain EAGVTQFPSHSVIEKGQTVTLRCDPISGHDNLYWYRRVMGKEIKFLLHFVKESKQDESGMPNNRFLAERTGGTYSTLKVQPAELEDSGVYFCASSRHGEAYGYTFGSGTRLTVV.

This clone has a handful of counts. The chain combines TRBV28 with TRBJ1-4, with 8 nucleotides matching TRBD1. The CDR3 has 13 amino acids. Per the germline V gene, CDR1 is MDHEN and CDR2 is SYDVKM. CDR3 amino acids: CAATPGQAEKLFF. In nucleotides, the CDR3 is TGTGCGGCCACCCCGGGACAGGCTGAAAAACTGTTTTTT.

Details on this clone: The same CDR3 also results from other DNA sequences found in this sample. This chain joins TRBV9 and TRBJ1-1; 8 positions match TRBD1. Per germline, CDR1 SGDLS and CDR2 YYNGEE. The CDR3 extends over 15 amino acids. After removal of 2 bases from V and 7 bases from J, the junction contained 10 bases not matched to a gene. CDR3: CASSVRADRESEAFF. CDR3 coding DNA: TGTGCCAGCAGCGTGCGGGCGGACAGGGAAAGTGAAGCTTTCTTT.

The rearrangement joins TRBV4-2 to TRBJ2-2; 9 nucleotides align to TRBD2. Germline V gene sequence: CDR1 LGHNA, CDR2 YNFKEQ. The V segment lost 3 bases and the J segment 5 bases; nucleotides outside the gene matches: 7. The CDR3 is 16 residues long. The CDR3 nucleotides are TGTGCCAGCAGCCAGATTACTAGCGGGTCTACCGGGGAGCTGTTTTTT. This gives the protein CASSQITSGSTGELFF.

The V gene is TRBV29-1, the J gene TRBJ2-2; 11 nucleotides align to TRBD2. This CDR3 is 15 amino acids long. Germline V lookup: CDR1 SQVTM, CDR2 ANQGSEA. With 7 bases clipped from V and 8 bases from J, the junction kept 12 bases outside the gene matches. CDR3 DNA: TGCAGCGGGAAGACTAGCGGGGCGGGCACTGGGGAGCTGTTTTTT. Amino acids: CSGKTSGAGTGELFF.

The chain uses TRBV5-1 and TRBJ2-5; 9 bases fit TRBD2. The J segment lost 5 bases and the V segment lost 5 bases, leaving 7 bases of the junction unmatched. Germline CDR1 reads SGHRS; CDR2 reads YFSETQ. This CDR3 region has 14 residues. The CDR3 region has the DNA TGCGCCAGCAGGTTTAGCGGGGGCGCGGAGACCCAGTACTTC. It yields the protein CASRFSGGAETQYF. Combining the CDR3 with reference TRBV5-1 and TRBJ2-5 gives the whole variable domain KAGVTQTPRYLIKTRGQQVTLSCSPISGHRSVSWYQQTPGQGLQFLFEYFSETQRNKGNFPGRFSGRQFSNSRSEMNVSTLELGDSALYLCASRFSGGAETQYFGPGTRLLVL.

The chain joins TRBV9 to TRBJ1-6, with a weak D call TRBD1 (6 bases). The CDR3 totals 15 residues. The V gene's germline CDR1 is SGDLS and CDR2 YYNGEE. V dropped 1 base and J dropped 6 bases, with 11 bases sitting between them. CDR3 DNA: TGTGCCAGCAGCGTATTACAGGGCCGTAATTCACCCCTCCACTTT. Protein product: CASSVLQGRNSPLHF.

This clone was seen a single time. The chain links TRBV9 to TRBJ1-3; D is possibly TRBD1 (5 bases). Germline CDR1 reads SGDLS; CDR2 reads YYNGEE. The CDR3 spans 14 residues. The V gene lost 3 bases and the J gene lost 3 bases, with 10 bases spanning the gap. CDR3 protein: CASSAGTSGNTIYF. The CDR3 bases are TGTGCCAGCAGCGCCGGGACTAGTGGAAACACCATATATTTT.

The V and J genes are TRBV19 and TRBJ1-6; D is undetermined. Per the germline V gene, CDR1 is LNHDA and CDR2 is SQIVND (reference sequence). Trimming left V 2 bases short and J 7 bases short, with 6 bases between. The CDR3 runs 13 residues. The CDR3 is CASSIIGNSPLHF. CDR3 DNA: TGTGCCAGTAGTATAATCGGGAATTCACCCCTCCACTTT.

A word on this clone: At one of its ends the junction is not consistent with the germline gene, which may arise from a read error. This same CDR3 is encoded by further DNA sequences in the sample. The V and J genes are TRBV5-4 and TRBJ2-1; 7 bases match TRBD2. Looked up from germline, CDR1 is SGHNT and CDR2 is YYREEE (reference sequence). This CDR3 has 14 residues. The CDR3 DNA sequence: TGTGCCAGCAGCTTCCCCCTAGCGGACAATGAGCAATTCTTC. Protein sequence: CASSFPLADNEQFF.

The chain uses TRBV7-8 and TRBJ2-2; weak D call: TRBD2 (6 bases). CDR1 is SGHVS, CDR2 FQNEAQ, per germline. The CDR3 is 15 amino acids. The ends were cut back, 5 bases at V and 3 bases at J, with 13 bases in the middle. The chain's CDR3 is CASSKGTEDTGELFF. CDR3 nucleotides: TGTGCCAGCAGCAAGGGGACTGAGGACACCGGGGAGCTGTTTTTT.

CDR3 loop: CASSLELRGTEETQYF. The CDR3 DNA is TGTGCCAGCAGCTTAGAATTACGCGGGACGGAAGAGACCCAGTACTTC. The chain joins TRBV7-9 to TRBJ2-5, with D maybe TRBD2 (6 bases). Germline-derived CDR1 and CDR2 are SEHNR and FQNEAQ (reference sequence). The V gene lost 1 base and the J gene lost 3 bases, with 15 bases spanning the gap. The CDR3 loop spans 16 amino acids. Variable domain in full (rest from reference TRBV7-9 and TRBJ2-5): DTGVSQNPRHKITKRGQNVTFRCDPISEHNRLYWYRQTLGQGPEFLTYFQNEAQLEKSRLLSDRFSAERPKGSFSTLEIQRTEQGDSAMYLCASSLELRGTEETQYFGPGTRLLVL.

Concerning this clone: The sample carries other DNA sequences with the same CDR3. The J gene is TRBJ1-1, the V gene TRBV7-6; D possibly corresponds to TRBD1 (5 bases). Trimming stripped 4 bases from V and 7 bases from J, with 13 bases between. CDR1 and CDR2 from the germline V gene are SGHVS and FNYEAQ. CDR3 size: 13 residues. The CDR3 spells CASSSSRQSEAFF. CDR3 in DNA: TGTGCCAGCAGCTCCTCCCGACAGAGTGAAGCTTTCTTT.

The V call is TRBV6-6, the J call TRBJ2-7; D unresolved. The CDR3 runs to 13 residues. Germline CDR1 reads MNHNY; CDR2 reads SVGAGI (reference sequence). Trimming took off 4 bases at V and 2 bases at J, with 9 bases between the two ends. The CDR3 bases are TGTGCCAGCAGTTTCAGGTCCCCCTACGAGCAGTACTTC. This encodes CASSFRSPYEQYF.

The chain couples TRBV5-4 to TRBJ2-7, with 10 bases fitting TRBD1. Germline values: CDR1 SGHNT, CDR2 YYREEE (reference sequence). The CDR3 spans 15 residues. The ends lost 5 bases at V and 0 bases at J; junction bases unmatched: 5. The CDR3 is CASRTGTGDSYEQYF. CDR3 bases: TGTGCCAGCAGGACCGGGACAGGGGACTCCTACGAGCAGTACTTC.

This chain uses TRBV14 with TRBJ2-6; D possibly corresponds to TRBD1 (6 bases). Germline V CDR1 and CDR2: SGHDN, FVKESK. V was shortened by 9 bases and J by 1 base, with 7 bases between the two germline ends. The CDR3 covers 13 residues. The CDR3 region has the DNA TGTGCCAGTACAGGGTCTGGGGCCAACGTCCTGACTTTC. Protein: CASTGSGANVLTF.

The rearrangement joins TRBV11-2 to TRBJ1-2; 9 bases are shared with TRBD1. V lost 3 bases, J lost 4 bases, and 9 bases stayed unmatched. Per the germline V gene, CDR1 is SGHAT and CDR2 is FQNNGV. The CDR3 runs to 16 residues. The CDR3 DNA reads as TGTGCCAGCAGCTTGGGGACAGGGCTCTTCTCCTATGGCTACACCTTC. Translation gives CASSLGTGLFSYGYTF.